The T cell receptor beta chain described here comes from a study of shared clonotypes between healthy human individuals (dated by TCRdb to 2019 to 2021). A note on the overall study: A few men and a couple of women, aged 18 to 49 years, made up the cohort. For each donor, CD4 naive and CD4 memory were each given three plates, CD8 naive was given two plates, and CD8 memory was given one plate. Blood TCR repertoires of several healthy adults were deeply sequenced to estimate repertoire size and the extent of clonotype sharing between individuals. Libraries were prepared and TCR repertoires were sequenced by different laboratories using diverse techniques, in order to increase sequencing depth and limit assay-specific biases. Between about 0.8 and 9 billion PBMCs per donor were obtained by leukapheresis. What the authors observed across the whole study: Compared with non-shared clonotypes, the clonotypes found in all four sorted-subset donors had higher generation probabilities. Rarefaction of sorted-subset datasets indicated incomplete sequencing despite the large sequencing depth. Based on pairwise subsampling, the degree of clonotype sharing among donors was expected to be affected by sequencing depth. Because the study included only a small number of donors, the genetic and exposure-history diversity represented was limited. Sampling was restricted to blood, and TCR repertoires in tissues likely differ from the TCR repertoires found in blood. Across a handful of donors, roughly 5.4% of naive CD4, more than 3% of naive CD8, approximately 2.5% of memory CD4, and roughly 0.41% of memory CD8 clonotypes were shared. Larger estimated clonotype richness was generally found for naive subsets than for memory subsets.

The donors were healthy, HIV-negative adults with no recently reported acute infections or vaccinations. Every donor was a Caucasian adult residing in Nashville, Tennessee, USA. Magnetic negative selection was used to enrich CD4+ T cells, after which naive cells were positively selected on CD45RA and the negative fraction became the memory subset. Blood was obtained by leukapheresis, after which PBMCs were separated by Ficoll-Histopaque density gradient centrifugation and cryopreserved in liquid nitrogen vapor phase. Analytical flow cytometry was used to check the purity and quantity of each magnetically sorted T cell population. From each sorted fraction, genomic DNA was isolated and quantified by UV absorbance on a Nanodrop 2000c. Concerning this clone: The antigen it binds to is not known. At one end, the junction sequence differs from germline, possibly due to a read error.

TCR CDR3 regions were amplified from genomic DNA by multiplex PCR using the deep immunoSEQ assay. For each cell subset, the extracted genomic DNA was distributed evenly across all wells of several immunoSEQ 96-well plates, and each plate served as one replicate. Each replicate PCR for sorted subsets received 150 to 250 ng genomic DNA, equal to roughly 29,000 T cell genomes. Purified libraries were quantified with a Qubit 3.0 fluorometer, sized on a Bioanalyzer 2100, and re-quantified with the KAPA Library Quantification kit. Every immunoSEQ 96-well plate was sequenced on a separate single-read 150-cycle Illumina NextSeq 550 flow cell. Processing in the source paper ran as follows. The immunoSEQ output contained only junctional sequences without quality scores, so filtering could not match that applied to full-length reads. Sequences were annotated with PyIR, a Python wrapper for IgBLAST v1.9, using IMGT germline references to assign V/J genes and CDR3. Reads were removed for weak V/J assignments (E-value above 1e-6), missing CDR3, stop codons, out-of-frame junctions, or ambiguous translated residues. V3J clonotypes were defined as sequences sharing the same inferred V gene, J gene, and CDR3 amino acid sequence. The percentage overlap between two repertoires was calculated by dividing the number of shared unique clonotypes by the size of the smaller repertoire. Three approaches were used to assess repertoire richness: RTK rarefaction, the Chao1 estimator, and Recon v2.1 estimates of unobserved clonotypes. For all TCRbeta clonotypes obtained by the gDNA method from a handful of donors, generation probabilities were computed with OLGA. The table was pulled from immuneACCESS by TCRdb, which kept in-frame rearrangements only. Such tables lose some clones; where checked, under half of the loss comes from unresolved V genes, and the rest has no known cause. The V and J calls and clone size are taken from that table; D and trimming were inferred from the DNA. The sample has about 2 million clones on record, 95% of them singletons. The top ten hold more than 0.1% of the sample.

Inclusive of the bounding cysteine and phenylalanine, the CDR3 is 16 residues long. This entry keeps only the CDR3 DNA: 48 bases, framed from base 1. CDR1 and CDR2, looked up from the germline V gene (reference sequence), are SSHAT and FNYEAQ. The receptor comes from a man between 18 and 29 years old in good health. The V and J segments used are TRBV7-7 and TRBJ2-2; matching of 5 bases hints at TRBD1 as the D gene. What was sequenced was naive CD4+ T cells sorted from blood. Read against the paper, the sample's cell subset or site label means: CD45RA+ positively selected. CDR3 loop: CASSLATGSNTGELFF. The DNA reads as follows: TGTGCTAGCAGCTTAGCTACAGGCTCGAACACCGGGGAGCTGTTTTTT.